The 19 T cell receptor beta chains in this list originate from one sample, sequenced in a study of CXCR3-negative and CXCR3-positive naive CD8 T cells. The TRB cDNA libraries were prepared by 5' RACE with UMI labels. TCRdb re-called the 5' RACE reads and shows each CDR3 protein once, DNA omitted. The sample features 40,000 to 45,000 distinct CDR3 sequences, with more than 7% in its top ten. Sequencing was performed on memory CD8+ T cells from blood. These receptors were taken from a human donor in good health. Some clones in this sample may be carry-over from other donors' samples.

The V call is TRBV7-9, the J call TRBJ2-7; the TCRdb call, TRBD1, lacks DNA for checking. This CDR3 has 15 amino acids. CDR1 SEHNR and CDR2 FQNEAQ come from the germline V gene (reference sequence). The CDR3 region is CASSLANPPLGEQYF.

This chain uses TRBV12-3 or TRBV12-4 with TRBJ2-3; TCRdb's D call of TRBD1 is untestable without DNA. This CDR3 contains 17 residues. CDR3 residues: CASSFPQTGGDTDTQYF.

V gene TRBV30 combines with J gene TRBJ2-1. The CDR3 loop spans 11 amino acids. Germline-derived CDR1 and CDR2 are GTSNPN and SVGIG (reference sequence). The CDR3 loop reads CAWNSYNEQFF.

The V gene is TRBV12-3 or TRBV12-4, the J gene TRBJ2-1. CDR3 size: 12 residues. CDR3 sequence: CASRPTYNEQFF.

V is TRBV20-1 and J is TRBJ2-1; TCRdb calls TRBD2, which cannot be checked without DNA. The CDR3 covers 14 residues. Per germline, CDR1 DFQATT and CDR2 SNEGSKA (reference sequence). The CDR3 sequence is CSARSGGDVNEQFF.

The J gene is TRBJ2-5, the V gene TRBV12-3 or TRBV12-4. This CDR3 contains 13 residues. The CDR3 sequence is CASSHDVSETQYF.

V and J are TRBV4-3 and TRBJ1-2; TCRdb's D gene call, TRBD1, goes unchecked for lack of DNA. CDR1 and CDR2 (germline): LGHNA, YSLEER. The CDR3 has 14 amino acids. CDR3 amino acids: CASSQVGTAYGYTF.

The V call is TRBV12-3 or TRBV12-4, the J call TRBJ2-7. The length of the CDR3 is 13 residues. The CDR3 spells CASSFGESYEQYF.

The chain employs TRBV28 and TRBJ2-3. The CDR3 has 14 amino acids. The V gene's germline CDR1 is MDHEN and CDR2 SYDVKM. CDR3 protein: CASRDLSGTDTQYF.

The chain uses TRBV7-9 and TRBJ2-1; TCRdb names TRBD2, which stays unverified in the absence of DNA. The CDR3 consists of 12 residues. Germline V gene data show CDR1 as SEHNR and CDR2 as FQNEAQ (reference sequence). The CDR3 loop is CASTILANEQFF.

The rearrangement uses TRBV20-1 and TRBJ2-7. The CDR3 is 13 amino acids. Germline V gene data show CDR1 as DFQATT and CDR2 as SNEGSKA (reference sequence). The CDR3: CSALRRSSYEQYF.

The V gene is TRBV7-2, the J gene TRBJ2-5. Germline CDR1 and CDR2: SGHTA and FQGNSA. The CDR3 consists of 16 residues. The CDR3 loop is CASSGRSLFYQETQYF.

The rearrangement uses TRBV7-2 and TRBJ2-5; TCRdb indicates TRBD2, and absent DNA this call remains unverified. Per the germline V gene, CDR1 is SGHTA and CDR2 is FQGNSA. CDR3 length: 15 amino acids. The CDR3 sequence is CASSASGTLGETQYF.

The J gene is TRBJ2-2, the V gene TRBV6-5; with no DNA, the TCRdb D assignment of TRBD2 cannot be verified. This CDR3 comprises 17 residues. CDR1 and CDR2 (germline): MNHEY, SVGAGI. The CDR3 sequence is CASSYASSGTNTGELFF.

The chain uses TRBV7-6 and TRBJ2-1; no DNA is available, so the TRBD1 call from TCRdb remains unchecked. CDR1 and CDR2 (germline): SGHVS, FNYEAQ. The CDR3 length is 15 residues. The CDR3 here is CASSLGQTKYNEQFF.

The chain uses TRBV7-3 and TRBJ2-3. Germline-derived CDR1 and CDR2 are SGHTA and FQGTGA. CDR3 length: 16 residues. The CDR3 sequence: CASSPHYSYSTDTQYF. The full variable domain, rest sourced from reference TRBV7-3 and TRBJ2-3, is GAGVSQTPSNKVTEKGKYVELRCDPISGHTALYWYRQSLGQGPEFLIYFQGTGAADDSGLPNDRFFAVRPEGSVSTLKIQRTERGDSAVYLCASSPHYSYSTDTQYFGPGTRLTVL.

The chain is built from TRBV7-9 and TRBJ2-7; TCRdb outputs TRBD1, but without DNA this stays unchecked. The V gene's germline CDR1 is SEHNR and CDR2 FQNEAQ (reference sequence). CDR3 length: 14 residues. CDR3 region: CASSIPSDGAKQYF.

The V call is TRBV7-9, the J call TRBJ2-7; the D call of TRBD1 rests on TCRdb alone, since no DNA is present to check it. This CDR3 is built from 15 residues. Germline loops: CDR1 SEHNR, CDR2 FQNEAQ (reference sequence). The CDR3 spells CASSLASGTSGEQYF.

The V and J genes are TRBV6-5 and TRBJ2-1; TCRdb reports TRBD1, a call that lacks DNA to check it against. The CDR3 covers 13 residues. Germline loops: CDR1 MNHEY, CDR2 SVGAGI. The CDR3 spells CATTQAGDGEQFF.